The next 17 T cell receptor beta chains were all read from a single sample in a study of T cell repertoires in ileal Crohn's disease. Here immunoSEQ multiplex PCR was the method, and the copy in TCRdb shows in-frame clones only, minus some. This sample carries 25,000 to 35,000 clones, around 80% of them seen once, and the ten largest clones take around 5.5%. Source material: ileal tissue. These receptors were taken from an adult with Crohn's disease.

The chain carries TRBV5-6 and TRBJ1-4, with D uncertain. The CDR3 extends over 13 amino acids. Germline CDR1 is SGHDT and CDR2 is YYEEEE. V was trimmed by 0 bases and J by 7 bases, leaving 7 bases between them. CDR3 coding DNA: TGTGCCAGCAGCTTGGCCGGGAGTGAAAAACTGTTTTTT. Encoded protein: CASSLAGSEKLFF.

This clone was detected only once. The chain couples TRBV7-2 to TRBJ1-1; no reliable D call. The CDR3 extends over 13 amino acids. Germline CDR1 and CDR2: SGHTA and FQGNSA. Between the trimmed V and J ends, which lost 1 base and 5 bases, there was a span of 8 bases. CDR3 nucleotides: TGTGCCAGCAGCTTAGGCCGGTTAACTGAAGCTTTCTTT. Translated: CASSLGRLTEAFF.

The V call is TRBV15, the J call TRBJ2-5; 9 bases match TRBD1. CDR3 length: 17 amino acids. Germline trimming cut 0 bases from V and 4 bases from J; bases unmatched to any gene: 9. Germline CDR1 is LNHNV and CDR2 is YYDKDF (reference sequence). The CDR3 nucleotides are TGTGCCACCAGCAGAGATCAGGGGACAGGGTGGTCAGAGACCCAGTACTTC. Its translation: CATSRDQGTGWSETQYF.

This chain uses TRBV7-2 with TRBJ1-1; D is possibly TRBD1 (6 bases). CDR1 is SGHTA and CDR2 is FQGNSA in the germline V gene. The CDR3 spans 18 residues. V dropped 5 bases and J dropped 5 bases, with 27 bases sitting between them. CDR3 amino acids: CASSPNPGHLLQDTEAFF. The CDR3 bases are TGTGCCAGCAGCCCCAATCCGGGACACCTTCTCCAAGATACTGAAGCTTTCTTT.

This chain joins TRBV19 and TRBJ1-1; possible D gene TRBD1, 6 bases. Germline-derived CDR1 and CDR2 are LNHDA and SQIVND (reference sequence). CDR3 length: 16 amino acids. The CDR3 DNA sequence: TGTGCGATCCCTCCATGGGGGCAGGCCCGAAGATCTGAAGCTTTCTTT. Translated: CAIPPWGQARRSEAFF.

The CDR3 DNA follows: TGCGCCAGCAGCTTGCTTTTGCGTCAGGGGCGGAATTCACCCCTCCACTTT. Its protein product is CASSLLLRQGRNSPLHF. The chain recombines TRBV5-1 with TRBJ1-6, with D possibly being TRBD1 (6 bases). The CDR3 has 17 amino acids. Trimming took 1 base from V and 7 from J, leaving 18 bases between them. CDR1 is SGHRS, CDR2 YFSETQ, per germline.

The rearrangement joins TRBV7-2 to TRBJ1-2; the D gene is possibly TRBD1 (5 bases). Trimming took off 1 base at V and 6 bases at J, with 9 bases between the two ends. CDR3 length: 13 residues. Germline CDR1 and CDR2: SGHTA and FQGNSA. CDR3 sequence: CASSLVPGHGYTF. CDR3 bases: TGTGCCAGCAGCTTAGTACCAGGGCATGGCTACACCTTC. The full variable domain, in which reference TRBV7-2 and TRBJ1-2 provide the parts outside the CDR3, is GAGVSQSPSNKVTEKGKDVELRCDPISGHTALYWYRQSLGQGLEFLIYFQGNSAPDKSGLPSDRFSAERTGGSVSTLTIQRTQQEDSAVYLCASSLVPGHGYTFGSGTRLTVV.

This chain joins TRBV27 and TRBJ1-6, with D unresolved. This CDR3 has 17 residues. The germline CDR1 and CDR2 sequences are MNHEY and SMNVEV (reference sequence). V lost 3 bases to trimming and J lost 0 bases, with 12 bases between them. The chain's CDR3 is CASSFSAASSYNSPLHF. Here the CDR3 DNA reads TGTGCCAGCAGTTTTTCGGCGGCGAGCTCCTATAATTCACCCCTCCACTTT.

This chain connects TRBV4-3 to TRBJ2-7, with TRBD1 identical over 10 bases. Unmatched junction bases numbered 2, after V lost 0 bases and J lost 3 bases. This CDR3 has 15 amino acids. CDR1 and CDR2 (germline): LGHNA, YSLEER. The CDR3, as DNA: TGCGCCAGCAGCCAAGAACGGACAGGGGGCTACGAGCAGTACTTC. It translates to CASSQERTGGYEQYF.

V and J are TRBV7-9 and TRBJ1-1, with 9 positions matching TRBD1. This CDR3 is built from 15 residues. J was trimmed by 4 bases and V by 4 bases; bases with no gene match: 7. In germline, CDR1 is SEHNR, CDR2 FQNEAQ (reference sequence). The CDR3: CASSSRTGVGTEAFF. CDR3 nucleotides: TGTGCCAGCAGCTCGAGGACAGGGGTAGGCACTGAAGCTTTCTTT.

A remark on this clone: Its ends do not fully match the called genes, so a read error is possible. The chain carries TRBV6-5 and TRBJ1-4; weak D call: TRBD1 (5 bases). The germline CDR1 and CDR2 sequences are MNHEY and SVGAGI. CDR3 length equals 15 residues. CDR3 bases: TGTGCCAGCAGTAACTCCCCGCTAGGGGATAAAAAACTGTTTTTT. Encoded protein: CASSNSPLGDKKLFF.

The chain uses TRBV2 and TRBJ2-7, with 7 bases that match TRBD1. CDR1 is SNHLY, CDR2 FYNNEI, per germline. This CDR3 spans 13 amino acids. Trimming removed 5 bases from V and 3 bases from J; junction bases left unmatched: 4. CDR3 nucleotide sequence: TGTGCCAGCAGTTACAGGGGCGACTACGAGCAGTACTTC. The encoded protein is CASSYRGDYEQYF.

The chain joins TRBV2 to TRBJ2-3; D might be TRBD2 (5 bases). This CDR3 contains 12 residues. V lost 7 bases and J lost 3, with 8 bases in between. CDR1 is SNHLY, CDR2 FYNNEI, per germline. This CDR3 reads CASKRETDTQYF. CDR3 DNA: TGTGCCAGCAAGAGGGAGACAGATACGCAGTATTTT.

V usage is TRBV15 and J usage is TRBJ1-5; D gene ambiguous. The CDR3 is 15 amino acids. The V gene's germline CDR1 is LNHNV and CDR2 YYDKDF (reference sequence). V lost 3 bases and J lost 0, with 9 bases in between. The DNA for the CDR3 is TGTGCCACCAGCAGCAGAGGAAATAGCAATCAGCCCCAGCATTTT. Translation gives CATSSRGNSNQPQHF. Full variable domain (rest looked up from reference TRBV15 and TRBJ1-5): DAMVIQNPRYQVTQFGKPVTLSCSQTLNHNVMYWYQQKSSQAPKLLFHYYDKDFNNEADTPDNFQSRRPNTSFCFLDIRSPGLGDTAMYLCATSSRGNSNQPQHFGDGTRLSIL.

This clone was seen only a few times. The CDR3 DNA sequence: TGTGCCAGCAGCTTTGACAGGAATGAGCAGTACTTC. Amino acid sequence: CASSFDRNEQYF. The chain links TRBV5-6 to TRBJ2-7; perhaps TRBD1 as D (6 bases). Trimming stripped 2 bases from V and 7 bases from J, with 10 bases between. Germline assignment: CDR1 SGHDT and CDR2 YYEEEE. The CDR3 sequence is 12 residues long.

This sequence joins TRBV7-3 and TRBJ1-2, with D perhaps matching TRBD1 (6 bases). The V end was cut by 5 bases, the J end by 2 bases, with 9 bases between. The CDR3 loop spans 13 amino acids. The germline V gene encodes CDR1 SGHTA and CDR2 FQGTGA. The CDR3 spells CASSQDSNYGYTF. The CDR3 bases are TGTGCCAGCAGCCAGGACAGCAACTATGGCTACACCTTC.

Notes on this clone: Additional DNA sequences in this sample encode the identical CDR3. This rearrangement joins TRBV19 to TRBJ1-1, with D unresolved. CDR1 is LNHDA, CDR2 SQIVND, per germline (reference sequence). The CDR3 is made up of 12 amino acids. V was shortened by 6 bases and J by 6 bases, with 11 bases between the two germline ends. The CDR3 spells CASSPLGAEAFF. The CDR3 coding sequence is TGTGCCAGTAGCCCCTTAGGAGCTGAAGCTTTCTTT.